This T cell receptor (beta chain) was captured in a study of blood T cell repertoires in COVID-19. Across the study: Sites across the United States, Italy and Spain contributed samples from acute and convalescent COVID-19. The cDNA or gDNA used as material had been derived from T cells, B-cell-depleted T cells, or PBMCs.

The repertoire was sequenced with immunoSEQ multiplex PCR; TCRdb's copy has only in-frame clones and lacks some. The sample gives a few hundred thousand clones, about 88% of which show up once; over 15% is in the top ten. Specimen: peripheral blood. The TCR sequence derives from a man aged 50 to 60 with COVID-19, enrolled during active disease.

The CDR3 reads CSVDYGLAGRYEQYF. CDR3 nucleotides: TGCAGCGTTGATTACGGGCTAGCGGGAAGGTACGAGCAGTACTTC. V is TRBV29-1 and J is TRBJ2-7, with TRBD2 identical over 9 bases. The ends lost 3 bases at V and 4 bases at J; junction bases unmatched: 10. This CDR3 is built from 15 residues. CDR1 is SQVTM, CDR2 ANQGSEA, per germline.